A selection of T cell receptor beta chains follows, all from one sample in a study of blood T cell repertoires in COVID-19. Assay used: immunoSEQ multiplex PCR; TCRdb lists only in-frame clones, some missing. The data contain tens of thousands of clones, around 84% of them singletons. Sequencing was carried out using peripheral blood. Every receptor here comes from a man aged 60 to 69 with acute or convalescent COVID-19. The CDR3 runs from the conserved cysteine through the conserved F or W. Clone sizes are given selectively: once, few, many, or a class where the clone is expanded.

TRBJ1-1 | NA | TRBV28 | CATSRGFGNTEAFF
TRBJ1-6 | NA | TRBV3-1/TRBV3-2 | CASSPAGHHSPLHF
TRBJ1-6 | few | TRBV18 | CASSPGRAPSPLHF
TRBJ1-4 | few | TRBV28 | CASRDRGYEKLFF
TRBJ2-6 | NA | TRBV7-2 | CASSSFPTGRSSGANVLTF
TRBJ1-2 | NA | TRBV7-9 | CASTLEVSGGYTF
TRBJ2-2 | NA | TRBV11-2 | CASAEGSANTGELFF
TRBJ2-3 | NA | TRBV27 | CASSETYHTDTQYF
TRBJ1-1 | NA | TRBV30 | CAWSETGWAAEAFF
TRBJ1-1 | once | TRBV25-1 | CASSDSSGIAEAFF
TRBJ1-2 | NA | TRBV28 | CASSRRAQGYTF
TRBJ2-1 | NA | TRBV2 | CASSDVVAGAAYNEQFF
TRBJ2-1 | few | TRBV28 | CASSPGGKYNEQFF
TRBJ2-1 | NA | TRBV7-8 | CASRTGTEGGYNEQFF
TRBJ2-1 | NA | TRBV6-2/TRBV6-3 | CASSGWTLGAYNEQFF
TRBJ1-6 | NA | TRBV5-5 | CASSFWVDLNNSPLHF
TRBJ2-1 | NA | TRBV18 | CASSPRRAGGASSYNEQFF
TRBJ2-2 | NA | TRBV2 | CASSERGGTGELFF